What follows is one T cell receptor beta chain and its context. These data belong to a study of T cell responses to AZD1222 COVID-19 vaccine. The CDR3 is 14 amino acids. The germline CDR1 and CDR2 sequences are LNHDA and SQIVND (reference sequence). V shed 5 bases, J shed 8 bases, and the junction held 8 bases outside the gene matches. TCRdb's copy holds only in-frame clones and misses some; the assay was immunoSEQ multiplex PCR. The sample lists about 120,000 clones, about 86% seen once, with under 10% in the top ten. The receptor comes from an adult in good health. The input for sequencing was peripheral blood, taken on day 0 of AZD1222 vaccination. The chain employs TRBV19 and TRBJ1-2, with 10 positions matching TRBD1. The CDR3 reads CASSPRTGGSGYTF. The CDR3 nucleotides read TGTGCCAGTAGTCCCCGGACAGGGGGAAGCGGCTACACCTTC.